A single sample gave rise to the 27 T cell receptor beta chains below, sequenced in a study of blood T cell repertoires in COVID-19. Generated by immunoSEQ multiplex PCR, the TCRdb table keeps only in-frame clones and is missing some. This sample has more than 350,000 clones; around nine tenths occur once, and the top ten carry roughly a tenth. Sample: PBMCs or T cells enriched from blood (not recorded which). The receptors derive from a woman aged 50 to 60 who had recovered from COVID-19.

The chain recombines TRBV6-5 with TRBJ2-1, with 12 bases matching TRBD2. CDR3 size: 16 residues. The V gene end was trimmed by 4 bases and the J gene end by 0 bases; junction bases not matched to a gene: 1. CDR1 is MNHEY and CDR2 is SVGAGI in the germline V gene. This CDR3 reads CASSWTSGISYNEQFF. Here the CDR3 DNA reads TGTGCCAGCAGTTGGACTAGCGGGATCTCCTACAATGAGCAGTTCTTC.

The chain couples TRBV7-8 to TRBJ2-7; tentative D call: TRBD1 (6 bases). From germline, CDR1 is SGHVS and CDR2 FQNEAQ. The CDR3 totals 16 residues. Deletions cut 1 base from V and 2 bases from J, with 15 bases between. The CDR3, as DNA: TGTGCCAGCAGCTTAGGGGGTCCAGGGGCAGCCTACGAGCAGTACTTC. Residues: CASSLGGPGAAYEQYF.

The V and J genes are TRBV30 and TRBJ2-1; 11 bases are shared with TRBD2. The CDR3 spans 14 residues. V lost 5 bases and J lost 6; bases outside the gene matches: 6. Germline loops: CDR1 GTSNPN, CDR2 SVGIG (reference sequence). The CDR3 spells CAWLAGGPVNEQFF. The CDR3 DNA sequence: TGTGCCTGGTTAGCGGGGGGGCCTGTCAATGAGCAGTTCTTC. Drawing the rest from reference TRBV30 and TRBJ2-1, the complete variable domain is SQTIHQWPATLVQPVGSPLSLECTVEGTSNPNLYWYRQAAGRGLQLLFYSVGIGQISSEVPQNLSASRPQDRQFILSSKKLLLSDSGFYLCAWLAGGPVNEQFFGPGTRLTVL.

This clone was seen more than once but under ten times. The chain uses TRBV7-9 and TRBJ1-6; 9 positions agree with TRBD1. This CDR3 has 17 residues. J was trimmed by 9 bases and V by 0 bases; bases with no gene match: 9. Germline loops: CDR1 SEHNR, CDR2 FQNEAQ (reference sequence). The CDR3 coding sequence is TGTGCCAGCAGCTTAGCTGTTGGGACAGGGAGGGGTTCACCCCTCCACTTT. It encodes CASSLAVGTGRGSPLHF. Supplemented by reference TRBV7-9 and TRBJ1-6, the full variable domain reads DTGVSQNPRHKITKRGQNVTFRCDPISEHNRLYWYRQTLGQGPEFLTYFQNEAQLEKSRLLSDRFSAERPKGSFSTLEIQRTEQGDSAMYLCASSLAVGTGRGSPLHFGNGTRLTVT.

V is TRBV6-6 and J is TRBJ1-6; D not certain. The V gene lost 10 bases and the J gene lost 7 bases, with 17 bases spanning the gap. CDR1 and CDR2 (germline): MNHNY, SVGAGI (reference sequence). The CDR3 spans 14 residues. CDR3 sequence: CATGGGRMNSPLHF. The CDR3 DNA reads as TGTGCCACCGGAGGAGGGCGTATGAATTCACCCCTCCACTTT.

The chain links TRBV15 to TRBJ1-5, with TRBD1 matching 10 bases. The CDR3 consists of 15 residues. Germline V gene data show CDR1 as LNHNV and CDR2 as YYDKDF (reference sequence). V lost 2 bases and J lost 6; bases outside the gene matches: 4. CDR3 DNA: TGTGCCACCAGCAGACTGGGGACAGGGGCTCAGCCCCAGCATTTT. Its protein product is CATSRLGTGAQPQHF. Full variable domain (outside the CDR3, taken from reference TRBV15 and TRBJ1-5): DAMVIQNPRYQVTQFGKPVTLSCSQTLNHNVMYWYQQKSSQAPKLLFHYYDKDFNNEADTPDNFQSRRPNTSFCFLDIRSPGLGDTAMYLCATSRLGTGAQPQHFGDGTRLSIL.

The chain recombines TRBV19 with TRBJ1-5; 8 bases fit TRBD1. This CDR3 is 14 amino acids long. Germline lookup yields CDR1 LNHDA and CDR2 SQIVND (reference sequence). J was trimmed by 4 bases and V by 9 bases; bases with no gene match: 8. CDR3 in amino acids: CASGSTGGNQPQHF. DNA of the CDR3: TGTGCCAGCGGCTCAACAGGGGGGAATCAGCCCCAGCATTTT.

The CDR3 DNA sequence: TGTGCCAGTAGAGGTGTGACAGGGAGCAATCAGCCCCAGCATTTT. It translates to CASRGVTGSNQPQHF. The gene calls are TRBV19 and TRBJ1-5, with TRBD1 matching over 7 bases. The CDR3 is made up of 15 amino acids. J gave up 1 base and V 6 bases, and 6 bases lay outside the gene matches. CDR1 and CDR2 from the germline V gene are LNHDA and SQIVND (reference sequence).

The chain carries TRBV10-3 and TRBJ1-3, with D perhaps TRBD1 (5 bases). Deletions cut 6 bases from V and 0 bases from J, with 15 bases between. This CDR3 has 16 residues. Germline values: CDR1 ENHRY, CDR2 SYGVKD. The CDR3 DNA follows: TGTGCCATCAGCTTCCAGGGATCTATCTCTGGAAACACCATATATTTT. Translation: CAISFQGSISGNTIYF.

The V call is TRBV7-9, the J call TRBJ2-7; perhaps TRBD1 as D (7 bases). The germline V gene encodes CDR1 SEHNR and CDR2 FQNEAQ (reference sequence). Trimming took off 1 base at V and 6 bases at J, with 13 bases between the two ends. CDR3 length equals 14 residues. Here the CDR3 reads CASSLDRGLSEQYF. The CDR3 DNA reads TGTGCCAGCAGCTTAGACAGGGGACTTTCCGAGCAGTACTTC. Full variable domain (remainder filled in from reference TRBV7-9 and TRBJ2-7): DTGVSQNPRHKITKRGQNVTFRCDPISEHNRLYWYRQTLGQGPEFLTYFQNEAQLEKSRLLSDRFSAERPKGSFSTLEIQRTEQGDSAMYLCASSLDRGLSEQYFGPGTRLTVT.

This clone was counted between two and nine times. The chain couples TRBV25-1 to TRBJ1-2; 9 bases align to TRBD1. The ends lost 6 bases at V and 8 bases at J; junction bases unmatched: 10. Germline V gene data show CDR1 as MGHDK and CDR2 as SYGVNS. The CDR3 has 14 amino acids. The CDR3 region has the DNA TGTGCCAGCAGGGTACAGGGGGCTGCAGAAGGCTACACCTTC. The encoded protein is CASRVQGAAEGYTF.

The CDR3 coding sequence is TGTGCCAGCAGCCGGGGGCAGGGGGCAAGAGAGACCCAGTACTTC. This translates into CASSRGQGARETQYF. The chain combines TRBV7-2 with TRBJ2-5, with 8 bases aligning to TRBD1. The length of the CDR3 is 15 residues. Germline CDR1 reads SGHTA; CDR2 reads FQGNSA. Unmatched junction bases numbered 9, after V lost 5 bases and J lost 4 bases.

V is TRBV19 and J is TRBJ1-3; D is uncertain. There are 15 residues in the CDR3. V was cut by 0 bases and J by 0 bases, with 6 bases left in between. Germline CDR1 is LNHDA and CDR2 is SQIVND (reference sequence). The CDR3 DNA is TGTGCCAGTAGTATAGACCCGTCCTCTGGAAACACCATATATTTT. It specifies CASSIDPSSGNTIYF. The full variable domain, rest sourced from reference TRBV19 and TRBJ1-3, is DGGITQSPKYLFRKEGQNVTLSCEQNLNHDAMYWYRQDPGQGLRLIYYSQIVNDFQKGDIAEGYSVSREKKESFPLTVTSAQKNPTAFYLCASSIDPSSGNTIYFGEGSWLTVV.

The chain links TRBV15 to TRBJ2-7; TRBD2 aligns across 7 bases. The CDR3 sequence is 13 residues long. CDR1 and CDR2 from the germline V gene are LNHNV and YYDKDF (reference sequence). V shed 0 bases, J shed 5 bases, and the junction held 1 base outside the gene matches. CDR3 protein: CATSRDRGDEQYF. Written as DNA, the CDR3 is TGTGCCACCAGCAGAGATCGGGGGGACGAGCAGTACTTC.

The chain combines TRBV5-1 with TRBJ2-5; TRBD2 matches 12 bases. The germline V gene encodes CDR1 SGHRS and CDR2 YFSETQ. The V and J ends lost 4 bases and 5 bases, in that order; junction bases with no gene match: 12. This CDR3 region has 17 residues. As DNA, the CDR3 is TGCGCCAGCAGCCCAGCTACTAGCGGGGGGACGAGTGAGACCCAGTACTTC. It encodes CASSPATSGGTSETQYF.

The chain employs TRBV19 and TRBJ1-4; D is perhaps TRBD1 (6 bases). Per germline, CDR1 LNHDA and CDR2 SQIVND (reference sequence). The CDR3 totals 15 residues. The ends were cut back, 3 bases at V and 4 bases at J, with 12 bases in the middle. Here the CDR3 reads CASSITWGLNEKLFF. The CDR3 nucleotides are TGTGCCAGTAGTATTACATGGGGGCTTAATGAAAAACTGTTTTTT. Filled out from reference TRBV19 and TRBJ1-4, the complete variable domain reads DGGITQSPKYLFRKEGQNVTLSCEQNLNHDAMYWYRQDPGQGLRLIYYSQIVNDFQKGDIAEGYSVSREKKESFPLTVTSAQKNPTAFYLCASSITWGLNEKLFFGSGTQLSVL.

The chain uses TRBV27 and TRBJ2-7; D unclear. Deletions cut 6 bases from V and 3 bases from J, with 12 bases between. The CDR3 contains 13 residues. The germline V gene encodes CDR1 MNHEY and CDR2 SMNVEV (reference sequence). CDR3 DNA: TGTGCCAGCAGCCTCATCGCCGGCTACGAGCAGTACTTC. This gives the protein CASSLIAGYEQYF.

V gene TRBV3-1 (or the pseudogene TRBV3-2) combines with J gene TRBJ2-7, with 7 bases aligning to TRBD1. With V trimmed by 3 bases and J by 4 bases, 3 bases remained unmatched. CDR1 LGHDT and CDR2 YNNKEL come from the germline V gene (reference sequence). This CDR3 region has 13 residues. DNA for the CDR3: TGTGCCAGCAGCCATACGACAGGGTACGAGCAGTACTTC. It codes for CASSHTTGYEQYF.

This clone was detected a few times. The rearrangement joins TRBV19 to TRBJ1-3, with a weak D call TRBD1 (6 bases). Germline CDR1 LNHDA, CDR2 SQIVND (reference sequence). V lost 6 bases to trimming and J lost 0 bases, with 12 bases between them. The CDR3 is 15 residues long. CDR3 bases: TGTGCCAGTAGACAGGGACCGACCTCTGGAAACACCATATATTTT. Protein sequence: CASRQGPTSGNTIYF.

The chain recombines TRBV6-4 with TRBJ2-1, with a weak D call TRBD1 (5 bases). Germline CDR1 and CDR2: MRHNA and SNTAGT. Trimming removed 1 base from V and 0 bases from J, with 16 bases in between. This CDR3 has 18 residues. The CDR3 is CASSDFPLGASSYNEQFF. In nucleotides, the CDR3 is TGTGCCAGCAGTGACTTCCCATTAGGGGCTAGCTCCTACAATGAGCAGTTCTTC.

CDR3 sequence: CASSSSGLGDTQYF. CDR3 DNA sequence: TGTGCCAGCAGCTCCTCAGGGTTGGGAGATACGCAGTATTTT. The J gene is TRBJ2-3, the V gene TRBV7-9; D is possibly TRBD1 (5 bases). Germline loops: CDR1 SEHNR, CDR2 FQNEAQ (reference sequence). V lost 4 bases and J lost 5, with 13 bases in between. The CDR3 has 14 amino acids.

This clone has a handful of counts. The chain combines TRBV28 with TRBJ1-5; D remains unclear. The germline gives CDR1 MDHEN, CDR2 SYDVKM. This CDR3 region has 15 residues. Between the trimmed V and J ends, which lost 6 bases and 2 bases, there was a span of 14 bases. This CDR3 is CASSPGRIGNQPQHF. DNA of the CDR3: TGTGCCAGCAGCCCCGGGAGGATCGGCAATCAGCCCCAGCATTTT.

This sequence joins TRBV30 and TRBJ2-1; tentative D call: TRBD1 (6 bases). V lost 5 bases, J lost 1 base, and 6 bases lay in between. The V gene's germline CDR1 is GTSNPN and CDR2 SVGIG (reference sequence). The CDR3 is 12 residues long. CDR3 protein: CAWGQSYNEQFF. The CDR3 DNA reads TGTGCCTGGGGACAGTCCTACAATGAGCAGTTCTTC.

The genes are TRBV7-9 and TRBJ2-1; 8 bases agree with TRBD1. This CDR3 has 18 residues. Per germline, CDR1 SEHNR and CDR2 FQNEAQ (reference sequence). V lost 3 bases, J lost 4 bases, and 14 bases stayed unmatched. DNA for the CDR3: TGTGCCAGCAGCTTGGCGGACAGGGAGTTCCAGTGGTACAATGAGCAGTTCTTC. Its protein is CASSLADREFQWYNEQFF.

The chain employs TRBV5-1 and TRBJ2-1, with TRBD1 as a possible D gene (6 bases). The germline CDR1 and CDR2 sequences are SGHRS and YFSETQ. CDR3 length equals 15 residues. Trimming left V 3 bases short and J 0 bases short, with 10 bases between. The CDR3 sequence: CASSSDRPSYNEQFF. The CDR3 DNA is TGCGCCAGCAGCTCGGACAGACCCTCCTACAATGAGCAGTTCTTC. Full variable domain (rest looked up from reference TRBV5-1 and TRBJ2-1): KAGVTQTPRYLIKTRGQQVTLSCSPISGHRSVSWYQQTPGQGLQFLFEYFSETQRNKGNFPGRFSGRQFSNSRSEMNVSTLELGDSALYLCASSSDRPSYNEQFFGPGTRLTVL.

The chain links TRBV3-1 (or the pseudogene TRBV3-2) to TRBJ2-7; 7 bases line up with TRBD2. The CDR3 extends over 19 amino acids. V was pared by 0 bases and J by 1 base, with 15 bases of the junction left unmatched. CDR1 is LGHDT, CDR2 YNNKEL, per germline (reference sequence). Here the CDR3 reads CASSQDAFGAGVLSYEQYF. The DNA for the CDR3 is TGTGCCAGCAGCCAAGACGCCTTCGGGGCGGGGGTGCTATCCTACGAGCAGTACTTC.

This clone has only one observation. The chain has TRBV9 and TRBJ1-1; 7 positions agree with TRBD1. This CDR3 is built from 13 residues. Germline values: CDR1 SGDLS, CDR2 YYNGEE. The V and J ends lost 4 bases and 4 bases, in that order; junction bases with no gene match: 4. Here the CDR3 DNA reads TGTGCCAGCAGCCAACAGGGGATCACTGAAGCTTTCTTT. This codes for CASSQQGITEAFF.